The text below deals with one TCR beta chain. Antigen specificity is unknown. The source of the sample is a study of shared clonotypes between healthy human individuals. Study details: Used for every donor were three CD4 naive, three CD4 memory, two CD8 naive and one CD8 memory plate.

CD45RO negativity and positive selection for CCR7 defined naive CD8 cells, a population that excluded terminally differentiated effector memory CD45RA+ cells. The ends were cut back, 0 bases at V and 4 bases at J, with 8 bases in the middle. The CDR3 covers 14 residues. CDR1 and CDR2 from the germline V gene are SGHDT and YYEEEE. The assay was carried out at the deep level. The method was immunoSEQ multiplex PCR; TCRdb's version includes in-frame clones alone and lacks a portion of them. This table has roughly 2.1 million clones, 85% to 95% appearing once. Study outcomes and limitations: Researchers found naive subsets generally carried larger estimated richness than memory subsets. Four donors shared 4.5% to 6.5% of their naive CD4 clonotypes.

This receptor was obtained from a man between 18 and 29 years old in good health. Some clones in this sample may be carry-over from other donors' samples. V is TRBV5-6 and J is TRBJ1-5; D ambiguous. The sequenced sample was naive CD8+ T cells from PBMCs. As DNA, the CDR3 is TGTGCCAGCAGCTTGGCCTCGGGGAATCAGCCCCAGCATTTT. This translates into CASSLASGNQPQHF.